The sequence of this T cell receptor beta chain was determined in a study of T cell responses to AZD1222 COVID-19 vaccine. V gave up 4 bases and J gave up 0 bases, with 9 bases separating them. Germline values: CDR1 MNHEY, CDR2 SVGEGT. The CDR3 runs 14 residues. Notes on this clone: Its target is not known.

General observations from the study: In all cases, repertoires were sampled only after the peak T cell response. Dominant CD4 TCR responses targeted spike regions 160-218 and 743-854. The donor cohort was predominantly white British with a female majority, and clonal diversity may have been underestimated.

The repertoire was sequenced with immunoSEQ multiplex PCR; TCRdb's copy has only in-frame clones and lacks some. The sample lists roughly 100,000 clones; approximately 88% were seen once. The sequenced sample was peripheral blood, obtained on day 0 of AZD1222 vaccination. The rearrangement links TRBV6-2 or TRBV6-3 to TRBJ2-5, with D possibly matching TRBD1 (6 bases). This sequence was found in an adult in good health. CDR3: CASSSTGNQETQYF. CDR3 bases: TGTGCCAGCAGTTCAACAGGGAACCAAGAGACCCAGTACTTC.